These 22 T cell receptor beta chains came from one sample sequenced in a study of control samples from healthy donors and cancer patients. Assay used: immunoSEQ multiplex PCR; TCRdb lists only in-frame clones, some missing. The sample records approximately 140,000 clones, 80% to 90% being singletons. The specimen sequenced was blood. These receptors all come from a woman younger than 45 in good health.

This clone came up once. The J gene is TRBJ2-7, the V gene TRBV4-2, with 9 bases aligning to TRBD1. With 4 bases clipped from V and 5 bases from J, the junction kept 9 bases outside the gene matches. Germline CDR1 and CDR2: LGHNA and YNFKEQ. The CDR3 runs to 15 residues. The CDR3 loop reads CASSRGDRVTDEQYF. Written as DNA, the CDR3 is TGTGCCAGCAGCCGGGGGGACAGGGTAACTGACGAGCAGTACTTC.

V and J are TRBV19 and TRBJ2-7; D possibly corresponds to TRBD2 (6 bases). This CDR3 is built from 14 residues. Germline CDR1 and CDR2: LNHDA and SQIVND (reference sequence). The V and J ends lost 5 bases and 2 bases respectively, with 13 bases between them. The CDR3: CASSRDSGTYEQYF. The CDR3 region has the DNA TGTGCCAGTAGTCGGGACTCGGGGACCTACGAGCAGTACTTC.

The chain links TRBV4-2 to TRBJ2-7, with D perhaps assigned TRBD1 or TRBD2 (5 bases each). Per germline, CDR1 LGHNA and CDR2 YNFKEQ. The CDR3 has 16 residues. V lost 0 bases and J 2 bases, leaving 14 bases between the germline ends. This chain's CDR3 is CASSQDVRGAPYEQYF. In DNA form, the CDR3 reads TGTGCCAGCAGCCAAGATGTCAGAGGGGCTCCCTACGAGCAGTACTTC.

The sample holds one count of this clone. V and J are TRBV19 and TRBJ2-7, with D perhaps matching TRBD1 (5 bases). The CDR3 runs to 14 residues. V was cut by 6 bases and J by 0 bases, with 12 bases left in between. Germline V gene data show CDR1 as LNHDA and CDR2 as SQIVND (reference sequence). The CDR3, as DNA: TGTGCCAGTAGACCGCAGGGCACCTCCTACGAGCAGTACTTC. Translation: CASRPQGTSYEQYF.

This clone showed up just once. The V gene is TRBV6-5, the J gene TRBJ2-5; weak D call: TRBD1 (6 bases). The CDR3 is made up of 15 amino acids. Germline lookup yields CDR1 MNHEY and CDR2 SVGAGI. Trimming left V 0 bases short and J 4 bases short, with 12 bases between. CDR3 coding DNA: TGTGCCAGCAGTTACTCGGAATTAGGGGGAGAGACCCAGTACTTC. Its protein product is CASSYSELGGETQYF.

Only one count was recorded for this clone. The chain has TRBV7-8 and TRBJ1-5; D gene unclear. Per germline, CDR1 SGHVS and CDR2 FQNEAQ. This CDR3 contains 16 residues. Trimming took 5 bases from V and 4 from J, leaving 18 bases between them. The CDR3 DNA follows: TGTGCCAGCAGCCCCGAGGCGGAACGAGTTAATCAGCCCCAGCATTTT. This gives the protein CASSPEAERVNQPQHF.

The chain links TRBV24-1 to TRBJ2-1; 14 bases line up with TRBD2. V was pared by 4 bases and J by 6 bases, with 4 bases of the junction left unmatched. The CDR3 sequence is 16 residues long. Germline CDR1 reads KGHDR; CDR2 reads SFDVKD. In nucleotides, the CDR3 is TGTGCCACCAGTGACAGACTAGCGGGAGGGGGCAATGAGCAGTTCTTC. Translation: CATSDRLAGGGNEQFF.

V is TRBV12-3 or TRBV12-4 and J is TRBJ1-2; D is unresolved. This CDR3 spans 13 amino acids. Trimming shortened V by 6 bases and J by 8 bases, and 16 bases separated the two germline ends. CDR3 sequence (DNA): TGTGCCAGCAGAAGTACAAACCTTGGGGGCTACACCTTC. It encodes CASRSTNLGGYTF.

The rearrangement uses TRBV7-2 and TRBJ2-3; D is undetermined. The CDR3 totals 15 residues. The V gene's germline CDR1 is SGHTA and CDR2 FQGNSA. V was trimmed by 1 base and J by 0 bases, leaving 8 bases between them. The CDR3, as DNA: TGTGCCAGCAGCTTAGGGTTCGGGAGCACAGATACGCAGTATTTT. Amino acids: CASSLGFGSTDTQYF.

The V and J genes are TRBV9 and TRBJ1-2; D is perhaps TRBD1 (5 bases). CDR3 length: 17 amino acids. Trimming removed 4 bases at V and 8 bases at J, with 27 bases between. Looked up from germline, CDR1 is SGDLS and CDR2 is YYNGEE. The CDR3 protein is CASSPRGTERPREGYTF. CDR3 nucleotides: TGTGCCAGCAGCCCCAGAGGGACGGAGCGACCTCGGGAAGGCTACACCTTC. The full variable domain, in which reference TRBV9 and TRBJ1-2 provide the parts outside the CDR3, is DSGVTQTPKHLITATGQRVTLRCSPRSGDLSVYWYQQSLDQGLQFLIQYYNGEERAKGNILERFSAQQFPDLHSELNLSSLELGDSALYFCASSPRGTERPREGYTFGSGTRLTVV.

This chain uses TRBV19 with TRBJ1-5; no definite D call. V shed 3 bases and J shed 1 base, with 7 bases lying between them. The CDR3 runs 14 residues. Germline-derived CDR1 and CDR2 are LNHDA and SQIVND (reference sequence). The CDR3 protein is CASSMGASNQPQHF. For the CDR3, the DNA is TGTGCCAGTAGTATGGGAGCGAGCAATCAGCCCCAGCATTTT.

The DNA for the CDR3 is TGCAGCGTTGAAGTCTGGGGAGCAGATACGCAGTATTTT. This sequence encodes CSVEVWGADTQYF. V usage is TRBV29-1 and J usage is TRBJ2-3; tentatively, D is TRBD2 (5 bases). CDR3 length equals 13 residues. Trimming took off 1 base at V and 4 bases at J, with 9 bases between the two ends. CDR1 SQVTM and CDR2 ANQGSEA come from the germline V gene.

This chain connects TRBV27 to TRBJ1-1; possibly TRBD1 for D (5 bases). CDR3 length: 12 amino acids. Germline loops: CDR1 MNHEY, CDR2 SMNVEV (reference sequence). Trimming shortened V by 6 bases and J by 7 bases, and 12 bases separated the two germline ends. As DNA, the CDR3 is TGTGCCAGCAGCCGGGGGTGGGGTGAAGCTTTCTTT. Residues: CASSRGWGEAFF.

V and J are TRBV5-6 and TRBJ2-4, with D hard to call. This CDR3 spans 14 amino acids. From germline, CDR1 is SGHDT and CDR2 YYEEEE. The germline V and J ends were trimmed by 3 bases and 6 bases, with 13 bases remaining between them. This CDR3 is CASSSPTDGNIQYF. The CDR3 nucleotides read TGTGCCAGCAGCTCCCCCACGGATGGAAACATTCAGTACTTC. Full variable domain (rest looked up from reference TRBV5-6 and TRBJ2-4): DAGVTQSPTHLIKTRGQQVTLRCSPKSGHDTVSWYQQALGQGPQFIFQYYEEEERQRGNFPDRFSGHQFPNYSSELNVNALLLGDSALYLCASSSPTDGNIQYFGAGTRLSVL.

The chain links TRBV5-6 to TRBJ1-2; 7 bases line up with TRBD1. CDR3 length: 12 amino acids. The trim removed 4 bases at V and 8 bases at J, leaving 5 bases unmatched. Germline V gives CDR1 SGHDT, CDR2 YYEEEE. The CDR3 loop is CASSTGQRGYTF. Here the CDR3 DNA reads TGTGCCAGCAGCACGGGACAGCGGGGCTACACCTTC. Full variable domain (outside the CDR3, taken from reference TRBV5-6 and TRBJ1-2): DAGVTQSPTHLIKTRGQQVTLRCSPKSGHDTVSWYQQALGQGPQFIFQYYEEEERQRGNFPDRFSGHQFPNYSSELNVNALLLGDSALYLCASSTGQRGYTFGSGTRLTVV.

In the case of this clone: Germline is not matched at one junction end, which may reflect a read error. The chain carries TRBV5-8 and TRBJ1-1, with no clear D. There are 16 residues in the CDR3. Looked up from germline, CDR1 is SGHTS and CDR2 is YDEGEE. CDR3 residues: CASSLEVGQKNAEAFF. In nucleotides, the CDR3 is TGTGCCAGCAGCTTAGAAGTCGGGCAGAAGAACGCTGAAGCTTTCTTT.

The chain links TRBV28 to TRBJ1-2; 8 bases agree with TRBD1. There are 15 residues in the CDR3. Germline assignment: CDR1 MDHEN and CDR2 SYDVKM. V dropped 4 bases and J dropped 3; count of bases not matched to a gene: 7. CDR3 sequence (DNA): TGTGCCAGCAGTTCCTCGACAGGGGCCCACTATGGCTACACCTTC. Its protein is CASSSSTGAHYGYTF.

The chain has TRBV18 and TRBJ1-5, with D maybe TRBD1 (5 bases). V was trimmed by 6 bases and J by 0 bases, leaving 15 bases between them. CDR1 KGHSH and CDR2 LQKENI come from the germline V gene. There are 16 residues in the CDR3. The CDR3 loop reads CASSPDRADSNQPQHF. The DNA of the CDR3 is TGTGCCAGCTCGCCCGACAGAGCTGATAGCAATCAGCCCCAGCATTTT.

This clone was seen a handful of times. CDR3 residues: CASSPLRGARNTIYF. The CDR3 region has the DNA TGTGCCAGTAGTCCCCTTCGGGGGGCCAGAAACACCATATATTTT. The chain links TRBV19 to TRBJ1-3, with a tentative D call TRBD1 (6 bases). The V end was cut by 5 bases, the J end by 5 bases, with 16 bases between. There are 15 residues in the CDR3. CDR1 is LNHDA, CDR2 SQIVND, per germline (reference sequence).

This sequence joins TRBV6-1 and TRBJ1-3; possible D gene TRBD1, 5 bases. Trimming cost V 1 base and J 0 bases, with 16 bases left between them. Germline V lookup: CDR1 MNHNS, CDR2 SASEGT. This CDR3 region has 18 residues. CDR3 amino acids: CASSEETALLVSGNTIYF. In nucleotides, the CDR3 is TGTGCCAGCAGTGAAGAGACAGCTCTCCTCGTCTCTGGAAACACCATATATTTT.

The chain employs TRBV2 and TRBJ2-1; perhaps TRBD1 as D (5 bases). From germline, CDR1 is SNHLY and CDR2 FYNNEI. V was shortened by 6 bases and J by 0 bases, with 6 bases between the two germline ends. The CDR3 runs to 13 residues. Written as DNA, the CDR3 is TGTGCCAGCAGCCAGGGCTCCTACAATGAGCAGTTCTTC. Translated, it gives CASSQGSYNEQFF.

The chain couples TRBV27 to TRBJ2-3; D gene ambiguous. V lost 3 bases to trimming and J lost 0 bases, with 4 bases between them. CDR1 MNHEY and CDR2 SMNVEV come from the germline V gene (reference sequence). CDR3 size: 13 residues. The CDR3 loop reads CASSFHSTDTQYF. DNA for the CDR3: TGTGCCAGCAGTTTCCATAGCACAGATACGCAGTATTTT.